This T cell receptor (beta chain) was sequenced for a study of blood T cell repertoires in COVID-19. Turning to the study itself: Spain, Italy and the United States supplied samples that represented acute and convalescent COVID-19. Sample material is recorded as cDNA or gDNA derived from T cells, B-cell-depleted T cells, or PBMCs.

TCRdb keeps only in-frame clones here, not all; method: immunoSEQ multiplex PCR. The sample carries 70,000 or so clones, about 89% recorded once. Sequencing was carried out using peripheral blood. The TCR comes from a man between 50 and 59 years old with active COVID-19.

CDR3 loop: CATSPSWAKQGNQPQHF. CDR3 DNA sequence: TGTGCCACCAGCCCGAGTTGGGCTAAACAGGGGAATCAGCCCCAGCATTTT. The chain has TRBV15 and TRBJ1-5; 7 bases are a match to TRBD1. Looked up from germline, CDR1 is LNHNV and CDR2 is YYDKDF (reference sequence). J was trimmed by 4 bases and V by 5 bases; bases with no gene match: 14. CDR3 length: 17 amino acids.